This T cell receptor beta chain comes out of a study of blood T cell repertoires in COVID-19 (dated by TCRdb to 2018 to 2020). Background on the whole study: The collaborator samples originated in the United States, Italy and Spain and spanned the acute and convalescent phases of COVID-19. Subjects who had been exposed to COVID-19, were actively infected with it, or had recovered from it provided the deeply sampled blood TCRbeta repertoires that made up the dataset. A freely available public database, intended as a resource for researchers studying the immune response to SARS-CoV-2, is where the repertoires were released. Samples were obtained from the ongoing ImmuneRACE study (first 160 participants) and from 1,200 or so subjects provided by 6 global collaborators. The material from the prospective study consisted of cDNA or gDNA derived from T cells, B-cell-depleted T cells, or PBMCs. Sample metadata almost always included a de-identified subject ID, COVID-19 status, age in years and sex. Where available, HLA class I and class II types were obtained from metadata supplied by the sample provider rather than from assay-based typing.

To note about this clone: No cognate antigen has been identified for it. Base-call qualities are not available, and no considerably larger clone is one nucleotide away.

The collaborating institutions used their own protocols to collect whole blood in K2EDTA tubes. For TCRbeta analysis, collaborators shipped samples in one of three forms: frozen whole blood, isolated PBMCs, or DNA extracted from either of those sample types. The immunoSEQ Assay, a bias-controlled multiplex PCR, was used to amplify TCRbeta CDR3 regions from genomic DNA. Under the source paper's analysis protocol: Nucleated cell counts per sample were estimated from amplification of reference gene primers within the assay. Sequence reads were collapsed and filtered to measure the absolute abundance of every unique TCRbeta CDR3 rearrangement. Productive Simpson clonality was computed per sample as the square root of Simpson's diversity index over productive rearrangements. Held by TCRdb, this immuneACCESS table contains in-frame sequences only and omits some clones. Under half of the omission traces to an unresolved V gene where checked; the cause of the rest is unknown. The V and J calls and clone size are taken from that table; D and trimming were inferred from the DNA. For this sample the table gives 250,000 to 350,000 clones, of which around 91% were detected only once. Together, the top ten hold around 13% of the sample.

Study-level results and caveats: The amount of clinical and demographic metadata varied by source and participant and was provided uncurated.

From the cysteine up to the phenylalanine, the CDR3 has a length of 15 residues. This entry keeps only the CDR3 DNA: 45 bases, framed from base 1. V is trimmed back by 0 bases and J by 5 bases, and the junction contains 8 bases that no gene match accounts for. As encoded in the germline V gene (reference sequence), CDR1 is GTSNPN while CDR2 is SVGIG. The sequence was collected from a woman aged 55 to 70 with acute or convalescent COVID-19. This receptor chain uses TRBV30 and TRBJ2-5; TRBD1 lines up with 8 middle nucleotides. The sequenced sample was peripheral blood. In nucleotides, the sequence is TGTGCCTGGAGTGTAATGACAGGGGTCCGGGAGACCCAGTACTTC. Translated, it gives CAWSVMTGVRETQYF.